The T cell receptor beta chain described here comes from a study of blood T cell repertoires in COVID-19. In the study overall: COVID-19 samples from acute and convalescent phases originated in the United States, Italy and Spain. T cells, B-cell-depleted T cells, or PBMCs supplied cDNA or gDNA.

Seattle researchers signed up patients amid active infection and tracked them longitudinally. Germline loops: CDR1 LGHDT, CDR2 YNNKEL (reference sequence). The CDR3 consists of 15 residues. Trimming removed 5 bases from V and 7 bases from J, with 17 bases in between. Some clones are missing from TCRdb's copy, which holds only in-frame ones; the method was immunoSEQ multiplex PCR. The sample shows under 200,000 clones, around nine tenths of them seen only once. V and J are TRBV3-1 (or the pseudogene TRBV3-2) and TRBJ1-4; D is ambiguous. The clonotype originates from a woman aged 70 to 79 with COVID-19, enrolled during active disease. The sample comprised peripheral blood. The CDR3 spells CASSARTVGGEKLFF. Here the CDR3 DNA reads TGTGCCAGCAGCGCGAGGACGGTGGGAGGTGAAAAACTGTTTTTT.